This TCR beta chain was sequenced during a study of shared clonotypes between healthy human individuals. This CDR3 is built from 15 residues. The germline V gene has CDR1 SGHNT and CDR2 YENEEA. Trimming cost V 5 bases and J 3 bases, with 17 bases left between them. Profiling relied on immunoSEQ multiplex PCR, and the TCRdb table lists in-frame clones only, not all of them. The table has fewer than 650,000 clones, less than 80% seen once. The V and J genes are TRBV11-3 and TRBJ2-7; D possibly uses TRBD1 or TRBD2 (5 bases each). This receptor was identified in a woman aged 40 to 50 in good health. Some clones in this sample may be carry-over from other donors' samples. The sequencing sample was made of PBMCs. In DNA form, the CDR3 reads TGTGCCAGCAGCCTTAACTCCGGGACCGACTACGAGCAGTACTTC. Amino acid sequence: CASSLNSGTDYEQYF.